This paragraph reports one TCR beta chain. In the original analysis: Amplifying reference gene primers gave estimates of nucleated cell counts. TCRdb's copy holds only in-frame clones and misses some; the assay was immunoSEQ multiplex PCR. The D gene and trimming were derived from the DNA, and the V and J assignments and clone size from that table. The sample carries some 340,000 clones, 80% to 85% recorded once. This study enrolled people aged about 18 to 100 from around 26 US geographic areas. Membership in each cohort depended on participant-reported clinical history. Cohort 3 donors counted as recovered after two negative PCRs, clearance, or resolved symptoms. These data come from a study of blood T cell repertoires in COVID-19. Trimming took 0 bases from V and 10 from J; bases not matched to a gene: 8. The germline gives CDR1 SGDLS, CDR2 YYNGEE. The CDR3 covers 16 residues.

This TCR was sampled from a woman in her forties or fifties who had recovered from COVID-19. The V and J genes are TRBV9 and TRBJ2-1; 12 nucleotides match TRBD2. Material for sequencing was PBMCs or T cells enriched from blood (not recorded which). CDR3 bases: TGTGCCAGCAGCGTAGACTGGACTAGCGGGATCCGAGAGCAGTTCTTC. Translating it yields CASSVDWTSGIREQFF.